The present T cell receptor (beta chain) was sequenced within a study of OX40 agonist ivuxolimab in advanced cancers. Across the whole study: Dose-escalation subjects each had hepatocellular carcinoma, melanoma, renal cell or head and neck cancer. Of the participants, 40% had some prior anti-PD-1, anti-PD-L1 or anti-CTLA-4 therapy, which was allowed. Study-wide points: Relatively little clonal expansion, among the lowest observed, appeared in partial responders at 0.1-3.0 mg/kg.

For this clone: Its target is unknown.

Libraries were prepared by immunoSEQ multiplex PCR; TCRdb keeps only in-frame clonotypes and omits some of them. The top ten clones hold about 0.28% of a sample with 120,000 or so clones, roughly nine tenths of them seen once. The V end lost 1 base, the J end lost 9 bases, and 10 bases lay between the germline ends. The CDR3 loop spans 13 amino acids. Germline assignment: CDR1 GTSNPN and CDR2 SVGIG (reference sequence). The sequence derives from an adult with an advanced solid tumor such as melanoma, head and neck, liver or kidney cancer. The V gene is TRBV30, the J gene TRBJ1-6; possible D gene TRBD1, 5 bases. The sequences come from CD4+ or CD8+ T cells sorted from blood, collected in a trial of the OX40 agonist ivuxolimab. The CDR3 region is CAWSGGAASPLHF. The CDR3 DNA follows: TGTGCCTGGAGTGGGGGCGCGGCTTCACCCCTCCACTTT.